Shown below are 15 T cell receptor beta chains from a single sample sequenced in a study of cytomegalovirus exposure and HLA in healthy donors. The study ran its PCR with 60 Vbeta and 13 Jbeta primers. Here immunoSEQ multiplex PCR was the method, and the copy in TCRdb shows in-frame clones only, minus some. The data hold more than 95,000 clones, with over 8% observed a single time. The sample comprised PBMCs. These receptors all stem from a man aged 25 to 45 in good health and CMV-seronegative.

The CDR3 region has the DNA TGTGCCAGCAGCACACAAGGACAGGGGACCGGCTACACCTTC. Translated: CASSTQGQGTGYTF. The chain has TRBV7-3 and TRBJ1-2; TRBD1 agrees at 9 bases. The V gene's germline CDR1 is SGHTA and CDR2 FQGTGA. The CDR3 is made up of 14 amino acids. The J segment lost 8 bases and the V segment lost 5 bases, leaving 9 bases of the junction unmatched.

V is TRBV5-1 and J is TRBJ2-1; 7 bases are shared with TRBD2. The CDR3 contains 18 residues. The V gene end was trimmed by 2 bases and the J gene end by 3 bases; junction bases not matched to a gene: 14. Germline CDR1 reads SGHRS; CDR2 reads YFSETQ. The CDR3 loop is CASSFGALSGTIYNEQFF. The CDR3 DNA reads as TGCGCCAGCAGCTTTGGGGCGCTGTCCGGGACTATCTACAATGAGCAGTTCTTC.

This clone was counted a few times. Here the CDR3 reads CASSIGKGAISNQPQHF. The CDR3 DNA is TGTGCCAGTAGTATAGGCAAGGGGGCCATAAGCAATCAGCCCCAGCATTTT. V and J are TRBV19 and TRBJ1-5, with 7 nucleotides matching TRBD1. Germline V gene lookup returns CDR1 LNHDA and CDR2 SQIVND (reference sequence). The CDR3 spans 17 residues. After removal of 1 base from V and 1 base from J, the junction contained 7 bases not matched to a gene.

This clone was detected only a few times. This rearrangement joins TRBV30 to TRBJ1-3; TRBD1 aligns across 8 bases. Germline assignment: CDR1 GTSNPN and CDR2 SVGIG (reference sequence). This CDR3 has 17 residues. V lost 0 bases, J lost 0 bases, and 7 bases stayed unmatched. CDR3 residues: CAWSVLRTGFSGNTIYF. DNA for the CDR3: TGTGCCTGGAGTGTACTAAGGACAGGGTTCTCTGGAAACACCATATATTTT.

This chain connects TRBV30 to TRBJ1-2; 7 bases fit TRBD1. The germline V gene has CDR1 GTSNPN and CDR2 SVGIG (reference sequence). The length of the CDR3 is 14 residues. V was pared by 2 bases and J by 4 bases, with 7 bases of the junction left unmatched. The CDR3 region is CAWSPKGAGYGYTF. The DNA for the CDR3 is TGTGCCTGGAGTCCGAAGGGGGCCGGCTATGGCTACACCTTC.

V is TRBV28 and J is TRBJ1-2, with 7 bases lining up with TRBD1. V gave up 5 bases and J gave up 7 bases; unmatched junction bases: 7. The CDR3 runs to 13 residues. Germline V CDR1 and CDR2: MDHEN, SYDVKM. This CDR3 is CASSTQGVGGYTF. The DNA for the CDR3 is TGTGCCAGCAGTACCCAGGGGGTAGGTGGCTACACCTTC.

The J gene is TRBJ2-1, the V gene TRBV19, with 7 bases identical to TRBD2. The CDR3 extends over 11 amino acids. Germline assignment: CDR1 LNHDA and CDR2 SQIVND (reference sequence). CDR3 protein: CASGDYNEQFF. DNA of the CDR3: TGTGCAAGCGGGGACTACAATGAGCAGTTCTTC.

J is TRBJ1-2 and V is TRBV19, with 8 bases that match TRBD1. The CDR3 consists of 14 residues. V trimming: 4 bases; J trimming: 2 bases; junction bases outside the gene matches: 3. Germline lookup yields CDR1 LNHDA and CDR2 SQIVND (reference sequence). The CDR3 loop reads CASSTRQGNYGYTF. For the CDR3, the DNA is TGTGCCAGTAGTACTAGACAGGGGAACTATGGCTACACCTTC.

This clone has more than one count but fewer than ten. The gene calls are TRBV11-2 and TRBJ2-7; TRBD1 might be the D (5 bases). The germline CDR1 and CDR2 sequences are SGHAT and FQNNGV. Trimming took off 5 bases at V and 3 bases at J, with 11 bases between the two ends. The CDR3 totals 13 residues. CDR3 DNA: TGTGCCAGCAGCCAAGCACAGGTCTACGAGCAGTACTTC. Protein: CASSQAQVYEQYF.

This clone came up a few times. This chain joins TRBV5-6 and TRBJ2-2; 9 bases fit TRBD1. The V gene end was trimmed by 7 bases and the J gene end by 2 bases; junction bases not matched to a gene: 3. This CDR3 region has 14 residues. Germline lookup yields CDR1 SGHDT and CDR2 YYEEEE. CDR3 in amino acids: CASDRGGNTGELFF. DNA for the CDR3: TGTGCCAGCGACAGGGGGGGAAACACCGGGGAGCTGTTTTTT.

This clone was observed a handful of times. The rearrangement links TRBV9 to TRBJ2-7; TRBD2 aligns across 7 bases. The V gene's germline CDR1 is SGDLS and CDR2 YYNGEE. V shed 2 bases, J shed 0 bases, and the junction held 5 bases outside the gene matches. CDR3 length: 15 amino acids. CDR3 loop: CASSVSGVSSYEQYF. Written as DNA, the CDR3 is TGTGCCAGCAGCGTCAGCGGGGTAAGCTCCTACGAGCAGTACTTC.

This clone showed up just a few times. This sequence joins TRBV4-3 and TRBJ1-1; 10 bases are a match to TRBD1. CDR1 and CDR2 from the germline V gene are LGHNA and YSLEER. V shed 3 bases and J 1 base; nucleotides not matched to a gene: 14. CDR3 length equals 19 residues. The CDR3 reads CASSHSATGTGVTNTEAFF. For the CDR3, the DNA is TGCGCCAGCAGCCACAGTGCGACCGGGACAGGGGTGACGAACACTGAAGCTTTCTTT.

This clone showed up just a few times. This sequence joins TRBV5-4 and TRBJ1-3, with 11 bases fitting TRBD1. The CDR3 is made up of 15 amino acids. In germline, CDR1 is SGHNT, CDR2 YYREEE (reference sequence). V shed 4 bases, J shed 3 bases, and the junction held 3 bases outside the gene matches. The CDR3 DNA is TGTGCCAGCAGCCGGGACAGGGGGGGTGGAAACACCATATATTTT. As protein: CASSRDRGGGNTIYF.

This CDR3 reads CASSLGLAGPNTGELFF. As DNA, the CDR3 is TGTGCCAGCAGCTTGGGGTTAGCGGGACCGAACACCGGGGAGCTGTTTTTT. This chain joins TRBV5-4 and TRBJ2-2; 8 positions match TRBD2. V shed 0 bases and J 0 bases; nucleotides not matched to a gene: 4. CDR1 is SGHNT, CDR2 YYREEE, per germline (reference sequence). The CDR3 totals 17 residues.

The chain recombines TRBV2 with TRBJ1-5; perhaps TRBD1 as D (5 bases). The CDR3 runs to 16 residues. CDR1 SNHLY and CDR2 FYNNEI come from the germline V gene. The germline V and J ends were trimmed by 1 base and 4 bases, with 14 bases remaining between them. CDR3: CASSEVGGILNQPQHF. CDR3 DNA: TGTGCCAGCAGTGAAGTTGGGGGGATTTTGAATCAGCCCCAGCATTTT.